Each of the 18 T cell receptor beta chains below was sequenced from the same sample in a study of T cells in Graves' hyperthyroidism and ophthalmopathy. RNA transcripts yielded amplified TCR beta CDR3 regions. A set of HTBI primers served as the primers for a first-round RT-PCR of the TCR CDR3. TCRdb called the multiplex PCR reads again in MiXCR, with one record for every CDR3 protein. The table has some 250,000 distinct CDR3 sequences, 14% to 15% seen once. Input material: blood. These receptor sequences come from a woman between 40 and 50 years old with Graves' hyperthyroidism that later progressed to Graves' ophthalmopathy.

In its sample, this clonotype was seen many times. The chain uses TRBV2 and TRBJ2-3, with 7 positions matching TRBD1. The V gene end was trimmed by 7 bases and the J gene end by 2 bases; junction bases not matched to a gene: 6. Germline CDR1 SNHLY, CDR2 FYNNEI. The CDR3 consists of 14 residues. Here the CDR3 DNA reads TGTGCCAGCAAGTATAGGGGGCTCACAGATACGCAGTATTTT. Amino acids: CASKYRGLTDTQYF.

This clonotype appeared a few times. This clone may be a read error of a much larger clone one base away. J is TRBJ1-5 and V is TRBV2; 10 nucleotides match TRBD1. Germline loops: CDR1 SNHLY, CDR2 FYNNEI. CDR3 length: 13 amino acids. CDR3 nucleotide sequence: TGTGCCGGCAGTGGGGACAGGGGTAAGCCCCAGCATTTT. Protein sequence: CAGSGDRGKPQHF.

Many counts were recorded for this clonotype. The chain carries TRBV14 and TRBJ1-6, with D possibly being TRBD1 (5 bases). The germline V and J ends were trimmed by 4 bases and 5 bases, with 12 bases remaining between them. Germline V lookup: CDR1 SGHDN, CDR2 FVKESK. This CDR3 contains 15 residues. The CDR3 bases are TGTGCCAGCAGCCCGCCGGGAGGGGATAATTCACCCCTCCACTTT. It codes for CASSPPGGDNSPLHF.

Notes on this clonotype: Given a much more abundant clone one base away, this may be a read error. J is TRBJ1-2 and V is TRBV20-1; a possible D gene is TRBD1 (5 bases). CDR1 and CDR2 (germline): DFQATT, SNEGSKA (reference sequence). The V end was cut by 2 bases, the J end by 8 bases, with 15 bases between. This CDR3 spans 13 amino acids. CDR3 amino acids: CSARHRERGGYTF. DNA of the CDR3: TGCAGTGCTAGACACCGGGAAAGGGGAGGCTACACCTTC.

Many counts were recorded for this clonotype. V is TRBV19 and J is TRBJ1-5, with 9 bases matching TRBD1. The CDR3 runs 17 residues. Germline V gives CDR1 LNHDA, CDR2 SQIVND (reference sequence). Trimming took 4 bases from V and 2 from J; bases not matched to a gene: 9. CDR3 sequence (DNA): TGTGCCAGTAGTAAGGCGGGACAGGGCGTTGGCAATCAGCCCCAGCATTTT. Encoded protein: CASSKAGQGVGNQPQHF.

This clonotype occurred many times. V usage is TRBV11-2 and J usage is TRBJ2-7, with D possibly being TRBD2 (6 bases). The CDR3 consists of 15 residues. V was pared by 5 bases and J by 0 bases, with 14 bases between. CDR1 is SGHAT, CDR2 FQNNGV, per germline. This chain's CDR3 is CASSRIGGSSYEQYF. The CDR3 DNA follows: TGTGCCAGCAGCCGCATTGGGGGGAGCTCCTACGAGCAGTACTTC.

This clonotype was picked up many times. The chain employs TRBV2 and TRBJ2-2, with D perhaps matching TRBD2 (6 bases). The CDR3 runs to 14 residues. In germline, CDR1 is SNHLY, CDR2 FYNNEI. Deletions cut 8 bases from V and 2 bases from J, with 12 bases between. The CDR3: CASGRRDNTGELFF. The DNA of the CDR3 is TGTGCCAGCGGGCGGCGGGACAACACCGGGGAGCTGTTTTTT.

This clonotype was detected many times. DNA of the CDR3: TGTGCCATCAGTGGCAGGGGCTCCAATGAGCAGTTCTTC. It specifies CAISGRGSNEQFF. This chain joins TRBV10-3 and TRBJ2-1, with a possible D match to TRBD1 (6 bases). V gave up 4 bases and J gave up 6 bases, with 10 bases separating them. This CDR3 is built from 13 residues. The germline V gene encodes CDR1 ENHRY and CDR2 SYGVKD.

This clonotype was recorded at least ten times. The V call is TRBV20-1, the J call TRBJ2-7; D unresolved. Germline CDR1 and CDR2: DFQATT and SNEGSKA (reference sequence). The CDR3 totals 14 residues. The V end lost 0 bases, the J end lost 2 bases, and 11 bases lay between the germline ends. CDR3 in amino acids: CSARDGRRAYEQYF. CDR3 DNA sequence: TGCAGTGCTAGAGATGGCAGGCGAGCCTACGAGCAGTACTTC.

This clonotype has ten or more counts. The chain is built from TRBV6-1 and TRBJ2-2, with 8 bases that match TRBD1. V lost 7 bases, J lost 0 bases, and 7 bases stayed unmatched. CDR1 and CDR2 (germline): MNHNS, SASEGT. The CDR3 spans 16 residues. The CDR3: CASITRDRSNTGELFF. For the CDR3, the DNA is TGTGCCAGCATCACCCGGGACAGGTCGAACACCGGGGAGCTGTTTTTT.

This chain connects TRBV5-6 to TRBJ2-3; 9 nucleotides match TRBD2. Germline V gives CDR1 SGHDT, CDR2 YYEEEE. This CDR3 region has 19 residues. V dropped 1 base and J dropped 0; count of bases not matched to a gene: 12. CDR3 DNA sequence: TGTGCCAGCAGCTTGACTCCGGGGCTAGCGGGACCTAGCACAGATACGCAGTATTTT. Translation: CASSLTPGLAGPSTDTQYF. The complete variable domain, with remaining parts taken from reference TRBV5-6 and TRBJ2-3, reads DAGVTQSPTHLIKTRGQQVTLRCSPKSGHDTVSWYQQALGQGPQFIFQYYEEEERQRGNFPDRFSGHQFPNYSSELNVNALLLGDSALYLCASSLTPGLAGPSTDTQYFGPGTRLTVL.

The rearrangement joins TRBV11-3 to TRBJ2-1; 8 positions match TRBD1. Trimming at V came to 5 bases and at J to 1 base, leaving 7 bases not matched to a gene. The CDR3 consists of 16 residues. Germline loops: CDR1 SGHNT, CDR2 YENEEA. CDR3 in amino acids: CASSPRDRGSYNEQFF. CDR3 sequence (DNA): TGTGCCAGCAGCCCAAGAGACAGGGGTTCCTACAATGAGCAGTTCTTC.

This clonotype was counted many times. The V and J genes are TRBV5-1 and TRBJ2-1, with no clear D. The CDR3 has 14 amino acids. CDR1 is SGHRS and CDR2 is YFSETQ in the germline V gene. V was cut by 0 bases and J by 8 bases, with 12 bases left in between. The CDR3 protein is CASSLGLVYDEQFF. CDR3 sequence (DNA): TGCGCCAGCAGCTTGGGACTCGTCTATGATGAGCAGTTCTTC.

This clonotype came up many times. The rearrangement joins TRBV7-9 to TRBJ1-1, with D possibly matching TRBD1 (5 bases). Trimming took 6 bases from V and 7 from J, leaving 18 bases between them. The CDR3 is 14 amino acids. Germline V gene lookup returns CDR1 SEHNR and CDR2 FQNEAQ (reference sequence). CDR3 sequence (DNA): TGTGCCAGCAGTCCCCCCTCAGGGTTCGGTGAAGCTTTCTTT. Translation gives CASSPPSGFGEAFF.

Ten or more counts support this clonotype. The chain has TRBV4-1 and TRBJ2-1; no clear D. The V gene lost 4 bases and the J gene lost 4 bases, with 8 bases spanning the gap. Germline V gives CDR1 MGHRA, CDR2 YSYEKL. The CDR3 contains 13 residues. CDR3 region: CASSLFVYNEQFF. DNA of the CDR3: TGCGCCAGCAGCCTATTCGTGTACAATGAGCAGTTCTTC.

The rearrangement links TRBV6-5 to TRBJ2-2, with 7 bases matching TRBD1. Trimming took 0 bases from V and 6 from J; bases not matched to a gene: 4. The germline CDR1 and CDR2 sequences are MNHEY and SVGAGI. The CDR3 sequence is 15 residues long. The CDR3: CASSYSIQGAGELFF. CDR3 DNA sequence: TGTGCCAGCAGTTACTCGATTCAGGGGGCCGGGGAGCTGTTTTTT.

This clonotype occurred many times. The chain links TRBV5-6 to TRBJ2-2; tentatively, D is TRBD2 (5 bases). Trimming took off 4 bases at V and 6 bases at J, with 16 bases between the two ends. CDR1 SGHDT and CDR2 YYEEEE come from the germline V gene. CDR3 length equals 15 residues. The CDR3 protein is CASSLGIVGAGELFF. CDR3 in DNA: TGTGCCAGCAGCCTAGGAATCGTCGGGGCCGGGGAGCTGTTTTTT.

This clonotype has ten or more counts. The gene calls are TRBV12-3 or TRBV12-4 and TRBJ2-3, with 9 bases fitting TRBD2. This CDR3 has 18 amino acids. J was trimmed by 6 bases and V by 3 bases; bases with no gene match: 16. The CDR3 sequence: CASSFRWAGLAARDTQYF. DNA for the CDR3: TGTGCCAGCAGTTTTCGTTGGGCGGGACTAGCTGCCAGGGATACGCAGTATTTT.